The 9 T cell receptor beta chains listed next were all sequenced from one sample in a study of blood T cell repertoires in COVID-19. The data were produced by immunoSEQ multiplex PCR, yet TCRdb's version contains in-frame clones alone and is incomplete. Here the sample spans under 250,000 clones, around four fifths being singletons. The sequenced material came from peripheral blood. The origin of the receptors is a man in his forties or fifties with acute or convalescent COVID-19.

The V gene is TRBV2, the J gene TRBJ1-1; tentative D call: TRBD1 (6 bases). V lost 8 bases to trimming and J lost 6 bases, with 22 bases between them. Per germline, CDR1 SNHLY and CDR2 FYNNEI. This CDR3 comprises 15 residues. For the CDR3, the DNA is TGTGCCAGCCGACAGGACGCCCTGGTGAGGGCTGAAGCTTTCTTT. Protein sequence: CASRQDALVRAEAFF.

A few counts support this clone. The chain has TRBV14 and TRBJ2-4, with D maybe TRBD2 (5 bases). V lost 6 bases, J lost 7 bases, and 10 bases lay in between. Germline V gene data show CDR1 as SGHDN and CDR2 as FVKESK. This CDR3 has 12 residues. CDR3 amino acids: CASSFGLNIQYF. DNA for the CDR3: TGTGCCAGCAGTTTTGGACTGAACATTCAGTACTTC. Full variable domain (rest looked up from reference TRBV14 and TRBJ2-4): EAGVTQFPSHSVIEKGQTVTLRCDPISGHDNLYWYRRVMGKEIKFLLHFVKESKQDESGMPNNRFLAERTGGTYSTLKVQPAELEDSGVYFCASSFGLNIQYFGAGTRLSVL.

The J gene is TRBJ2-2, the V gene TRBV6-5, with a possible D match to TRBD1 (6 bases). The CDR3 covers 14 residues. V was pared by 5 bases and J by 7 bases, with 14 bases between. Germline CDR1 MNHEY, CDR2 SVGAGI. The CDR3 reads CASSPLTGLGELFF. CDR3 nucleotide sequence: TGTGCCAGCAGTCCCTTAACAGGGCTCGGGGAGCTGTTTTTT.

The V gene is TRBV5-5, the J gene TRBJ2-7; D is possibly TRBD1 (5 bases). Deletions cut 7 bases from V and 0 bases from J, with 17 bases between. This CDR3 contains 15 residues. Looked up from germline, CDR1 is SGHKS and CDR2 is YYEKEE (reference sequence). CDR3 nucleotide sequence: TGTGCCAGCGGATCTTCGACAGCGCTCTCCTACGAGCAGTACTTC. Translation: CASGSSTALSYEQYF.

The V gene is TRBV6-1, the J gene TRBJ2-7; the D is unclear. The CDR3 consists of 13 residues. Trimming took off 1 base at V and 3 bases at J, with 7 bases between the two ends. Germline V gene data show CDR1 as MNHNS and CDR2 as SASEGT. This chain's CDR3 is CASSEGLRYEQYF. The CDR3 nucleotides are TGTGCCAGCAGTGAAGGCCTACGCTACGAGCAGTACTTC.

The rearrangement uses TRBV5-1 and TRBJ2-1; 11 positions match TRBD2. The CDR3 runs 16 residues. CDR1 and CDR2 (germline): SGHRS, YFSETQ. V gave up 0 bases and J gave up 4 bases; unmatched junction bases: 3. The CDR3 DNA is TGCGCCAGCAGCTTGGCGACTAGCGGGGTGTACAATGAGCAGTTCTTC. Translating gives CASSLATSGVYNEQFF.

The J gene is TRBJ1-5, the V gene TRBV6-2 or TRBV6-3; D ambiguous. The CDR3 contains 16 residues. Germline assignment: CDR1 MNHEY and CDR2 SVGEGT. With 5 bases removed from V and 2 bases from J, the gap between germline ends came to 16 bases. CDR3 nucleotide sequence: TGTGCCAGCAGTACCCCCCGAATTCAGGGCAATCAGCCCCAGCATTTT. Translated: CASSTPRIQGNQPQHF.

The chain combines TRBV3-1 (or the pseudogene TRBV3-2) with TRBJ2-3; D is perhaps TRBD1 (5 bases). The CDR3 has 14 amino acids. V lost 1 base to trimming and J lost 4 bases, with 9 bases between them. The germline gives CDR1 LGHDT, CDR2 YNNKEL (reference sequence). The CDR3, as DNA: TGTGCCAGCAGCCAAGGTGGCAGGGCAGATACGCAGTATTTT. Amino acid sequence: CASSQGGRADTQYF.

The V and J genes are TRBV19 and TRBJ1-6; D not resolved. The CDR3 has 17 residues. CDR1 and CDR2 (germline): LNHDA, SQIVND (reference sequence). Deletions cut 7 bases from V and 2 bases from J, with 18 bases between. The CDR3 DNA reads as TGTGCCAGTAACTCGCGGTGGTCTGTAACCTATAATTCACCCCTCCACTTT. This translates into CASNSRWSVTYNSPLHF.